This T cell receptor (beta chain) was recorded in a study of early T cells in non-severe SARS-CoV-2 infection. The overall study: Sequenced bulk RNA came from whole blood that was unsorted, and chains were unpaired.

As regards this clonotype: Its antigen is unknown.

With 6 bases clipped from V and 10 bases from J, the junction kept 9 bases outside the gene matches. The CDR3 has 14 amino acids. In germline, CDR1 is MNHNS, CDR2 SASEGT. cDNA molecules, individually, were tagged with unique molecular identifiers. One entry per CDR3 protein results from TCRdb running MiXCR on the 5' RACE reads. The sample has just over 95,000 distinct CDR3 sequences; 9.5% to 11% are singletons. General study results and limits: Lookups in VDJdb leaned toward anti-spike CD8 responses and missed private and CD4 specificities.

The rearrangement uses TRBV6-1 and TRBJ1-6, with 7 bases that match TRBD1. The sequenced sample was whole blood, obtained at baseline. The sequence was collected from an adult who was a healthcare worker with PCR-confirmed SARS-CoV-2 infection or an uninfected control (not recorded which). CDR3 sequence reads: CASRQGSLLSPLHF. The CDR3 coding sequence is TGTGCCAGCAGACAGGGGTCGTTGTTGTCACCCCTCCACTTT.